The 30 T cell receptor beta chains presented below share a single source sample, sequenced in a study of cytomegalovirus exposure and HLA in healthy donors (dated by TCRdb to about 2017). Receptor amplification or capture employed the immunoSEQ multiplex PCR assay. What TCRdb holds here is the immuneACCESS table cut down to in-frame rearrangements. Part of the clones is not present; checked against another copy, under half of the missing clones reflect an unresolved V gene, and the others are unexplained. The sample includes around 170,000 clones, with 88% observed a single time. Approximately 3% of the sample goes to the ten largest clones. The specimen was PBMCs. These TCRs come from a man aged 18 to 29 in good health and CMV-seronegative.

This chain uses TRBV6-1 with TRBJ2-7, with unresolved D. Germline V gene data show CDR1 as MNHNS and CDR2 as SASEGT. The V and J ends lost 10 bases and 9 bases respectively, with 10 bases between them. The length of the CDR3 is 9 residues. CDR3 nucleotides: TGTGCCACCCCACTGGGGCAGTACGTC. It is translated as CATPLGQYV.

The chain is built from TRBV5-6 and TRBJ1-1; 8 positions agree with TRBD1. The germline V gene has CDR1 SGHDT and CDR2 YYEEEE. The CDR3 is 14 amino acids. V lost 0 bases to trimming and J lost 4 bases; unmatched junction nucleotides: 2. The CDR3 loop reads CASSLDRGFTEAFF. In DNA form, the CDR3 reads TGTGCCAGCAGCTTGGACAGGGGGTTCACTGAAGCTTTCTTT. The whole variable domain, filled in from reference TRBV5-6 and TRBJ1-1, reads DAGVTQSPTHLIKTRGQQVTLRCSPKSGHDTVSWYQQALGQGPQFIFQYYEEEERQRGNFPDRFSGHQFPNYSSELNVNALLLGDSALYLCASSLDRGFTEAFFGQGTRLTVV.

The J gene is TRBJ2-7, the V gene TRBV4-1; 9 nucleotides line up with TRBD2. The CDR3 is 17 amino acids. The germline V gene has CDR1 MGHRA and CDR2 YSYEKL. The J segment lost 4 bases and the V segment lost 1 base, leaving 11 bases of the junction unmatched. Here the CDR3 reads CASSQGVLAGSSYEQYF. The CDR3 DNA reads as TGCGCCAGCAGCCAAGGGGTCCTAGCGGGATCCTCGTACGAGCAGTACTTC.

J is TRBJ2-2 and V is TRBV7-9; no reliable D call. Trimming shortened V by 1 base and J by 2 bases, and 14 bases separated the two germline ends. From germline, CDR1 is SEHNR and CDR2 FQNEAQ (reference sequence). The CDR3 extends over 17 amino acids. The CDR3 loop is CASSLGLWLANTGELFF. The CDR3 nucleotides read TGTGCCAGCAGCTTAGGGTTGTGGCTCGCCAACACCGGGGAGCTGTTTTTT.

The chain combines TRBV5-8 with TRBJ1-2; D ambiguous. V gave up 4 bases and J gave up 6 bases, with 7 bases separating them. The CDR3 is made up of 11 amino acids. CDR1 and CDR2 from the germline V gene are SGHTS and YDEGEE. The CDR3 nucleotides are TGTGCCAGCAGCGGCTCAAATGGCTACACCTTC. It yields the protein CASSGSNGYTF. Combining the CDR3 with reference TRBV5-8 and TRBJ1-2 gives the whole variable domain EAGVTQSPTHLIKTRGQQATLRCSPISGHTSVYWYQQALGLGLQFLLWYDEGEERNRGNFPPRFSGRQFPNYSSELNVNALELEDSALYLCASSGSNGYTFGSGTRLTVV.

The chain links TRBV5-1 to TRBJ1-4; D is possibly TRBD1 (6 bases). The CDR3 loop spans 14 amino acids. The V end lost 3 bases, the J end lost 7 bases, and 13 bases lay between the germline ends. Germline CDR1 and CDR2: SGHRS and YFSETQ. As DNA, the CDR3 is TGCGCCAGCAGCTCGGCGGGGGCGGGTGAAAAACTGTTTTTT. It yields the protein CASSSAGAGEKLFF.

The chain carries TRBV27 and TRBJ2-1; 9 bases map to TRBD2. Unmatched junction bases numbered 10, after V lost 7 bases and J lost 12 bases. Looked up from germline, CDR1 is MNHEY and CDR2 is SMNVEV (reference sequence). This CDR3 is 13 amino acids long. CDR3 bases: TGTGCCAGCACCGGTGGGACTAGCCGTCGGCAGTTCTTC. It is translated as CASTGGTSRRQFF.

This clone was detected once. In DNA form, the CDR3 reads TGTGCCAGCTCACCTTCTGACAGATTAAACTCCTACGAGCAGTACGTC. Protein: CASSPSDRLNSYEQYV. V and J are TRBV18 and TRBJ2-7; TRBD1 might be the D (5 bases). Trimming pared 3 bases from V and 0 bases from J, leaving 15 bases between. The CDR3 is 16 amino acids. The germline gives CDR1 KGHSH, CDR2 LQKENI.

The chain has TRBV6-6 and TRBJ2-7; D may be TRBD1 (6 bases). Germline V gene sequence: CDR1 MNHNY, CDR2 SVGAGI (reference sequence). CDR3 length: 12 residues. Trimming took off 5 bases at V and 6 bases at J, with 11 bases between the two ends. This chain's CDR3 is CASSTRGGEQYV. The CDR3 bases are TGTGCCAGCAGTACCAGGGGTGGCGAGCAGTACGTC.

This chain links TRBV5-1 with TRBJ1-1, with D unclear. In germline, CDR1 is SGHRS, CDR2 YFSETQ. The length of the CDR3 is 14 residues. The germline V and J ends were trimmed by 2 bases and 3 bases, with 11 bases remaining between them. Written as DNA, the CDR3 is TGCGCCAGCAGCTTACTGGTTAGTGACACTGAAGCTTTCTTT. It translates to CASSLLVSDTEAFF.

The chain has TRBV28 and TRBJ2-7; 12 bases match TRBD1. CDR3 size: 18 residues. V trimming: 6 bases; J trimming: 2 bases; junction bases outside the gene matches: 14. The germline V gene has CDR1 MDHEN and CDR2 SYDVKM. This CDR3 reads CASRTPGTGGSSTYEQYF. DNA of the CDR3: TGTGCCAGCAGAACCCCAGGGACAGGGGGCTCGTCTACCTACGAGCAGTACTTC.

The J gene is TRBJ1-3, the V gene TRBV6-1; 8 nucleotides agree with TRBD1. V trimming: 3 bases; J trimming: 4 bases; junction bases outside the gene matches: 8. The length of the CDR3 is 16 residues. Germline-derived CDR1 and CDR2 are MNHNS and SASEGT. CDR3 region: CASSDPQGALGNTIYF. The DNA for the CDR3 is TGTGCCAGCAGTGACCCGCAGGGGGCGCTCGGAAACACCATATATTTT.

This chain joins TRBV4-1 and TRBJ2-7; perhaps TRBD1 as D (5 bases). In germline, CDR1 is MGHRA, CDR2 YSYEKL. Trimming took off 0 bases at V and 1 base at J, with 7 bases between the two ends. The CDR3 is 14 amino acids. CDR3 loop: CASSQDPGSYEQYV. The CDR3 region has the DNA TGCGCCAGCAGCCAAGATCCAGGGTCCTACGAGCAGTACGTC.

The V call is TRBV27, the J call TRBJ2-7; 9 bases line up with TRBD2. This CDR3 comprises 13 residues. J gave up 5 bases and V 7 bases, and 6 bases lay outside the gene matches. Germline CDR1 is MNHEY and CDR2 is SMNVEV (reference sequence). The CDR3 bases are TGTGCCAGCAAGCCTAGCGGGACAGACGAGCAGTACTTC. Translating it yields CASKPSGTDEQYF.

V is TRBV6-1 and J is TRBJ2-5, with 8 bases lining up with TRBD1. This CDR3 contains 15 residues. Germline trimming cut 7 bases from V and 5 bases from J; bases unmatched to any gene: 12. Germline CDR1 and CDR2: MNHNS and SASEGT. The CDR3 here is CASTARGDRWETQYF. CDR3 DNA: TGTGCCAGCACCGCGAGAGGGGACAGGTGGGAGACCCAGTACTTC.

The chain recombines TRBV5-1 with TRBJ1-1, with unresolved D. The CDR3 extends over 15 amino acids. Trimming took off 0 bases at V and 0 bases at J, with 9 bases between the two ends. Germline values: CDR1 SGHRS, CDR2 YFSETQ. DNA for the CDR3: TGCGCCAGCAGCTTGGGATCGGGGATGAACACTGAAGCTTTCTTT. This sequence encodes CASSLGSGMNTEAFF.

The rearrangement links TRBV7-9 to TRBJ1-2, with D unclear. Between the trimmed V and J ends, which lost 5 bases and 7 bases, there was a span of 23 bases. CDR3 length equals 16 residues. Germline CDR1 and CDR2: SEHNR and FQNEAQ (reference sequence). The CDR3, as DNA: TGTGCCAGCAGCCGAGCGCTGGACTCACCGATGGGTGGCTACACCTTC. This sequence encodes CASSRALDSPMGGYTF. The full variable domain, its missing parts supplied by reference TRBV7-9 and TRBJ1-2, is DTGVSQNPRHKITKRGQNVTFRCDPISEHNRLYWYRQTLGQGPEFLTYFQNEAQLEKSRLLSDRFSAERPKGSFSTLEIQRTEQGDSAMYLCASSRALDSPMGGYTFGSGTRLTVV.

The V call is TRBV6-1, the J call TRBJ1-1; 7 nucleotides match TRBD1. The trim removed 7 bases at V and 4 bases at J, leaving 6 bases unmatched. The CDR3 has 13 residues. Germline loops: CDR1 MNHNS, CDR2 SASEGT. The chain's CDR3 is CASTGGQITEAFF. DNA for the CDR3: TGTGCCAGCACAGGGGGGCAGATCACTGAAGCTTTCTTT.

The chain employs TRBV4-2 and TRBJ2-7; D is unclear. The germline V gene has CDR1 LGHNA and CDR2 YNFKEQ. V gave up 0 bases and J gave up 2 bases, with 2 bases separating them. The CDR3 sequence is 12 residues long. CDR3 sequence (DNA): TGTGCCAGCAGCCAAGATACCTACGAGCAGTACTTC. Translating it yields CASSQDTYEQYF.

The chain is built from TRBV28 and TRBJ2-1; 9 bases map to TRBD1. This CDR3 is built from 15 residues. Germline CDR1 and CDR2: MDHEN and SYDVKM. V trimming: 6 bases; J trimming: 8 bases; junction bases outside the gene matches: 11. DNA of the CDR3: TGTGCCAGCAGCCCGGGGACAGGGTATGAGGATGAGCAGTTCTTC. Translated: CASSPGTGYEDEQFF.

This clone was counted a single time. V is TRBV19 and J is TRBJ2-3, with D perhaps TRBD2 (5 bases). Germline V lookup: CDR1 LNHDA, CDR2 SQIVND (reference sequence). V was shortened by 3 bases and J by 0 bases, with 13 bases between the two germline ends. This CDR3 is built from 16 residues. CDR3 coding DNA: TGTGCCAGTAGTATCGGGTGGCGGGCAAGCACAGATACGCAGTATTTT. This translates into CASSIGWRASTDTQYF.

The CDR3 sequence: CASSQGSGGEEKLFF. Here the CDR3 DNA reads TGCGCCAGCAGCCAGGGGAGCGGTGGGGAAGAAAAACTGTTTTTT. The chain combines TRBV4-1 with TRBJ1-4; D is unresolved. V was shortened by 3 bases and J by 8 bases, with 16 bases between the two germline ends. The CDR3 covers 15 residues. Germline CDR1 is MGHRA and CDR2 is YSYEKL.

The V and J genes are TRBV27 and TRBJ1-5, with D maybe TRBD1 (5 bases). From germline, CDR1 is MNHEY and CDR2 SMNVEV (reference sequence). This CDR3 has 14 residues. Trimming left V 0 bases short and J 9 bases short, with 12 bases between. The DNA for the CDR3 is TGTGCCAGCAGTTTATCGGTGTTCGGGGGGCCCCAGCATTTT. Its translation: CASSLSVFGGPQHF.

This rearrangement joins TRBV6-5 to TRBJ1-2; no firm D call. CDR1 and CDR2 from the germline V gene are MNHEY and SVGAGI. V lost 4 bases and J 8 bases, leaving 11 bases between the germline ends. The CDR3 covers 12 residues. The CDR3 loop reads CASSSTTGGYTF. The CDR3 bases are TGTGCCAGCAGTTCGACTACTGGCGGCTACACCTTC.

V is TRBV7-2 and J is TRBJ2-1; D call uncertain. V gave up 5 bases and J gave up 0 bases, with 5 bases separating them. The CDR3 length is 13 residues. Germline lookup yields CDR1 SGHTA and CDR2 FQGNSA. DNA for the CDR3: TGTGCCAGCAGCCCCCGCTCCTACAATGAGCAGTTCTTC. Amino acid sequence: CASSPRSYNEQFF.

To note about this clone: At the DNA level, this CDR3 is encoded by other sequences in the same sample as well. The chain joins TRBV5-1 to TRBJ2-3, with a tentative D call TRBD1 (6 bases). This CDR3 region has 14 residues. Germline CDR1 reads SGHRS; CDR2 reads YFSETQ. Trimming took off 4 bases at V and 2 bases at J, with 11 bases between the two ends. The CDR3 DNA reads TGCGCCAGCAGCCTCGGACAGAACACAGATACGCAGTATTTT. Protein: CASSLGQNTDTQYF. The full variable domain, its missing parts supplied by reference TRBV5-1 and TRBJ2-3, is KAGVTQTPRYLIKTRGQQVTLSCSPISGHRSVSWYQQTPGQGLQFLFEYFSETQRNKGNFPGRFSGRQFSNSRSEMNVSTLELGDSALYLCASSLGQNTDTQYFGPGTRLTVL.

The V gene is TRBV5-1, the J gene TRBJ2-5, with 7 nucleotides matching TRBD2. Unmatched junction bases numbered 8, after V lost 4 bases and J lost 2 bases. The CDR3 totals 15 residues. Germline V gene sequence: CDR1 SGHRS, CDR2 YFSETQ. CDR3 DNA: TGCGCCAGCAGCCAGTCCCCGGGGGGACAAGAGACCCAGTACTTC. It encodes CASSQSPGGQETQYF.

DNA for the CDR3: TGTGCCAGCAGCCCGGGACTAGCGGGGGGGCCGGATACGCAGTATTTT. Translation: CASSPGLAGGPDTQYF. The V call is TRBV27, the J call TRBJ2-3; 16 nucleotides agree with TRBD2. Germline CDR1 is MNHEY and CDR2 is SMNVEV (reference sequence). The V and J ends lost 6 bases and 6 bases, in that order; junction bases with no gene match: 6. The CDR3 covers 16 residues.

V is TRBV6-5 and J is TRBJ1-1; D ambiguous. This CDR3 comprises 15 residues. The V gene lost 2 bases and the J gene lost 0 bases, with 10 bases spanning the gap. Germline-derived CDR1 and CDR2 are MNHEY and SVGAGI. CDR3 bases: TGTGCCAGCAGTTACGCCAGGCGATTGAACACTGAAGCTTTCTTT. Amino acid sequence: CASSYARRLNTEAFF.

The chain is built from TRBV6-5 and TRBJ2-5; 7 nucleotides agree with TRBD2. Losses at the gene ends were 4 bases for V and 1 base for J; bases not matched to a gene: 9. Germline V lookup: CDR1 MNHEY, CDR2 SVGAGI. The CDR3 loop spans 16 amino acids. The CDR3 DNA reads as TGTGCCAGCAGTTCGACCACAGCGGGGACCCAAGAGACCCAGTACTTC. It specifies CASSSTTAGTQETQYF.